This T cell receptor beta chain was retrieved from a study of blood T cells in healthy people across ages. Combining a sample-barcoded 5' primer with a J-beta primer mix, a second PCR ran for roughly 6 to 11 cycles. Each of the cDNA molecules was tagged by a template-switch adaptor with 12 random nucleotides. Each CDR3 protein gets one entry after TCRdb re-called the 5' RACE reads with MiXCR. This sample has around 900,000 distinct CDR3 sequences, with roughly 51% found just once. Broader study findings: It was held that the diversity estimates obtained from one million T cells were underestimates.

For every donor, a draw yielded around 10 milliliters of peripheral blood. Remarks on this clonotype: Its antigen is not known.

Per germline, CDR1 DFQATT and CDR2 SNEGSKA (reference sequence). The CDR3 covers 17 residues. The chain is built from TRBV20-1 and TRBJ2-1; tentatively, D is TRBD2 (5 bases). TRBJ2-7 matches the DNA end more closely, so the J call is doubtful. Sequenced: blood. The sequence derives from a woman aged 55-70 years in good health. CDR3 residues: CSARDFRGRSSYNEQYF. The DNA for the CDR3 is TGCAGTGCTAGAGATTTTAGAGGGCGGAGCTCCTACAATGAGCAGTACTTC.